This T cell receptor (beta chain) is drawn from a study of T cells in Graves' hyperthyroidism and ophthalmopathy. There are 17 residues in the CDR3. Germline values: CDR1 LGHDT, CDR2 YNNKEL (reference sequence). V lost 4 bases to trimming and J lost 5 bases, with 23 bases between them. There were TCR beta CDR3 regions amplified from RNA transcripts. First-round RT-PCR with HTBI primers amplified the TCR CDR3 region. MiXCR was run by TCRdb on the multiplex PCR reads, yielding one entry per CDR3 protein. The table lists around 500,000 distinct CDR3 sequences, around a fifth of them singletons. This rearrangement joins TRBV3-1 to TRBJ2-5; the D gene is possibly TRBD2 (6 bases). The source material was blood. The receptor's source is a woman in her 70s with Graves' ophthalmopathy. The CDR3 nucleotides are TGTGCCAGCAGCCCAGCAGTCACTAGCCCTAATACGGAGACCCAGTACTTC. Encoded protein: CASSPAVTSPNTETQYF.